The 8 T cell receptor beta chains in this list originate from one sample, sequenced in a study of identical twins. MiXCR was run by TCRdb on the 5' RACE reads, yielding one entry per CDR3 protein. The sample lists nearly 650,000 distinct CDR3 sequences; roughly 7.2% were seen once. These data are also associated with another study on yellow fever vaccine responses in identical twins.

The sample taken for sequencing was PBMCs. The source is a woman younger than 30 in good health.

The rearrangement links TRBV4-2 to TRBJ2-2; D is uncertain. The CDR3 extends over 18 amino acids. CDR1 is LGHNA and CDR2 is YNFKEQ in the germline V gene. V was shortened by 4 bases and J by 5 bases, with 23 bases between the two germline ends. CDR3 bases: TGTGCCAGCAGCCTTCACCCCCGGACCGTAGGTGTAACCGGGGAGCTGTTTTTT. This codes for CASSLHPRTVGVTGELFF.

The sample holds a few counts of this clonotype. This rearrangement joins TRBV5-1 to TRBJ2-3; 9 bases map to TRBD2. Germline V lookup: CDR1 SGHRS, CDR2 YFSETQ. This CDR3 is 17 amino acids long. Trimming cost V 2 bases and J 0 bases; bases outside gene matches: 7. The CDR3 spells CASSFGGGAPSTDTQYF. The DNA for the CDR3 is TGCGCCAGCAGCTTTGGCGGGGGGGCCCCTAGCACAGATACGCAGTATTTT. The variable domain in full, with the rest retrieved from reference TRBV5-1 and TRBJ2-3, is KAGVTQTPRYLIKTRGQQVTLSCSPISGHRSVSWYQQTPGQGLQFLFEYFSETQRNKGNFPGRFSGRQFSNSRSEMNVSTLELGDSALYLCASSFGGGAPSTDTQYFGPGTRLTVL.

This clonotype was recorded many times. The genes are TRBV3-1 and TRBJ2-5, with TRBD1 as a possible D gene (6 bases). Looked up from germline, CDR1 is LGHDT and CDR2 is YNNKEL (reference sequence). The CDR3 covers 14 residues. V was shortened by 4 bases and J by 2 bases, with 11 bases between the two germline ends. This CDR3 reads CASSPGQLQETQYF. In DNA, the CDR3 is TGTGCCAGCAGCCCCGGACAGCTACAAGAGACCCAGTACTTC.

This clonotype was seen more than once but under ten times. The J gene is TRBJ2-1, the V gene TRBV7-3, with D perhaps given as TRBD1 or TRBD2 (6 bases each). This CDR3 is 16 amino acids long. Per the germline V gene, CDR1 is SGHTA and CDR2 is FQGTGA. Trimming removed 5 bases at V and 3 bases at J, with 17 bases between. In DNA, the CDR3 is TGTGCCAGCAGCAGAGGACAGCCCGGGGGCTACAATGAGCAGTTCTTC. Translated: CASSRGQPGGYNEQFF.

J is TRBJ1-1 and V is TRBV29-1; D perhaps matches TRBD1 (5 bases). The CDR3 contains 13 residues. Germline V CDR1 and CDR2: SQVTM, ANQGSEA. V lost 4 bases to trimming and J lost 1 base, with 10 bases between them. The CDR3, as DNA: TGCAGCGTTGTTACGGGGGGGAACACTGAAGCTTTCTTT. Encoded protein: CSVVTGGNTEAFF.

J is TRBJ2-7 and V is TRBV7-8, with 14 nucleotides matching TRBD2. Germline V gene data show CDR1 as SGHVS and CDR2 as FQNEAQ. J gave up 2 bases and V 2 bases, and 2 bases lay outside the gene matches. The CDR3 is made up of 16 amino acids. The CDR3, as DNA: TGTGCCAGCAGCTTAAGGGGACTAGCGGGAGCCTACGAGCAGTACTTC. Its protein product is CASSLRGLAGAYEQYF.

This clonotype was seen repeatedly, ten times or more. The chain is built from TRBV20-1 and TRBJ1-1; D is ambiguous. The CDR3 loop spans 15 amino acids. CDR1 and CDR2 from the germline V gene are DFQATT and SNEGSKA (reference sequence). The CDR3 DNA reads TGCAGCGCCATAAGTCCCGGGGATTACGGCACTGAAGCTTTCTTT. This codes for CSAISPGDYGTEAFF.

The rearrangement uses TRBV15 and TRBJ2-5; 8 bases fit TRBD1. The CDR3 has 15 amino acids. From germline, CDR1 is LNHNV and CDR2 YYDKDF (reference sequence). With V trimmed by 2 bases and J by 5 bases, 7 bases remained unmatched. CDR3 DNA: TGTGCCACCAGCAGAACAGGGGGGATAGGGGAGACCCAGTACTTC. Protein: CATSRTGGIGETQYF.